The T cell receptor beta chain described here comes from a study of cytomegalovirus exposure and HLA in healthy donors. Use of 60 Vbeta and 13 Jbeta primers characterized the PCR. The repertoire was sequenced with immunoSEQ multiplex PCR; TCRdb's copy has only in-frame clones and lacks some. The sample records roughly 70,000 clones, around 78% being singletons. What was sequenced was PBMCs. The origin of this receptor is a man between 50 and 59 years old in good health and CMV-seronegative.

CDR3 coding DNA: TGTGCCAGCAGTGAACGACAGGCACGGGAGCAGTTCTTC. Amino acid sequence: CASSERQAREQFF. The chain couples TRBV25-1 to TRBJ2-1, with a weak D call TRBD1 (6 bases). The length of the CDR3 is 13 residues. Germline assignment: CDR1 MGHDK and CDR2 SYGVNS. Trimming took off 2 bases at V and 10 bases at J, with 12 bases between the two ends.